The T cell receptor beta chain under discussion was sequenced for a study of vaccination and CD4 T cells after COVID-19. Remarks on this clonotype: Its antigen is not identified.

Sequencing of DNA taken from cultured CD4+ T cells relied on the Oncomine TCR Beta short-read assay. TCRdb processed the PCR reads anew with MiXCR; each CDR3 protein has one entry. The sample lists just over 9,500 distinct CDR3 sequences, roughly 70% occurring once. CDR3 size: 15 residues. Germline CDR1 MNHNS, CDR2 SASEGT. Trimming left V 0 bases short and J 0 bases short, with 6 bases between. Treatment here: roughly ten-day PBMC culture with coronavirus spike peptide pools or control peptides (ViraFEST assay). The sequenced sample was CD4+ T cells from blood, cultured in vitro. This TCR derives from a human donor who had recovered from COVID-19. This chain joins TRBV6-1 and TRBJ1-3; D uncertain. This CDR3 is CASSEAPSSGNTIYF. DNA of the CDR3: TGTGCCAGCAGTGAAGCCCCGAGCTCTGGAAACACCATATATTTT.